The 21 T cell receptor beta chains in this list originate from one sample, sequenced in a study of shared T cell receptors in the human thymus. The repertoire was sequenced with immunoSEQ multiplex PCR; TCRdb's copy has only in-frame clones and lacks some. Of about 660,000 clones listed, about 89% were seen once; the top ten hold 0.0094%. These data also formed part of another study, on human thymus T cells.

The specimen was thymocytes. These TCRs come from a boy under three years old with a congenital heart defect.

This clone was recorded only once. This rearrangement joins TRBV4-3 to TRBJ1-5; D not certain. Germline CDR1 LGHNA, CDR2 YSLEER. The CDR3 runs to 17 residues. V gave up 0 bases and J gave up 6 bases, with 18 bases separating them. The CDR3 loop reads CASSQERGWGVGQPQHF. CDR3 coding DNA: TGCGCCAGCAGCCAAGAGAGAGGGTGGGGTGTCGGTCAGCCCCAGCATTTT.

The V and J genes are TRBV6-5 and TRBJ1-1; TRBD1 is a possible D gene (6 bases). Trimming removed 6 bases at V and 1 base at J, with 9 bases between. The CDR3 totals 13 residues. The germline V gene encodes CDR1 MNHEY and CDR2 SVGAGI. The CDR3 DNA sequence: TGTGCCAGCAGGCCACAGGGGAACACTGAAGCTTTCTTT. Amino acids: CASRPQGNTEAFF.

V and J are TRBV15 and TRBJ2-3, with TRBD2 as a possible D gene (6 bases). The V gene's germline CDR1 is LNHNV and CDR2 YYDKDF (reference sequence). V lost 2 bases and J lost 3, with 18 bases in between. There are 17 residues in the CDR3. The CDR3 spells CATSRTPAGLSTDTQYF. In DNA, the CDR3 is TGTGCCACCAGCAGAACCCCTGCGGGACTGAGTACAGATACGCAGTATTTT.

In the case of this clone: The sample has other DNA sequences that encode this CDR3 too. The chain employs TRBV5-1 and TRBJ1-5; 7 nucleotides line up with TRBD1. The junction had 3 bases not matched to a gene; V was cut back by 0 bases and J by 6 bases. The length of the CDR3 is 14 residues. Germline CDR1 reads SGHRS; CDR2 reads YFSETQ. CDR3 region: CASSLGQGGQPQHF. CDR3 coding DNA: TGCGCCAGCAGCTTGGGACAGGGAGGTCAGCCCCAGCATTTT.

The chain couples TRBV2 to TRBJ2-5; D gene uncertain. Matching the DNA end better, TRBJ2-7 makes the J call doubtful. This CDR3 is built from 13 residues. CDR1 and CDR2 (germline): SNHLY, FYNNEI. The CDR3 sequence: CASSEANFYEQYF. The CDR3 DNA is TGTGCCAGCAGTGAAGCAAACTTCTACGAGCAGTACTTC.

Here the CDR3 reads CAWTLGLAGSSYEQYF. CDR3 DNA: TGTGCCTGGACTTTGGGACTAGCGGGAAGCTCCTACGAGCAGTACTTC. V and J are TRBV30 and TRBJ2-7; TRBD2 agrees at 13 bases. Germline CDR1 GTSNPN, CDR2 SVGIG (reference sequence). The ends lost 4 bases at V and 0 bases at J; junction bases unmatched: 6. The CDR3 sequence is 16 residues long.

This chain joins TRBV7-8 and TRBJ2-3; D perhaps matches TRBD2 (6 bases). Trimming cost V 3 bases and J 2 bases, with 12 bases left between them. There are 15 residues in the CDR3. Looked up from germline, CDR1 is SGHVS and CDR2 is FQNEAQ. DNA for the CDR3: TGTGCCAGCAGCTTCGGGGAGGCGAACACAGATACGCAGTATTTT. Translating it yields CASSFGEANTDTQYF.

V usage is TRBV28 and J usage is TRBJ1-6; TRBD1 matches 8 bases. Trimming cost V 8 bases and J 8 bases; bases outside gene matches: 14. CDR1 and CDR2 (germline): MDHEN, SYDVKM. The CDR3 has 16 amino acids. The CDR3 DNA reads TGTGCCAGCCCTTCGACAGGGGAACATCCGTATTCACCCCTCCACTTT. This codes for CASPSTGEHPYSPLHF.

This clone was observed a handful of times. The genes are TRBV6-7 and TRBJ1-2; D gene uncertain. Being an ORF, TRBV6-7 has a function that is uncertain. The CDR3 covers 13 residues. V was trimmed by 7 bases and J by 8 bases, leaving 17 bases between them. DNA of the CDR3: TGTGCCAGCAAGGGATCCCCCGGGGAAGGCTACACCTTC. Encoded protein: CASKGSPGEGYTF.

The gene calls are TRBV27 and TRBJ2-2, with TRBD2 matching over 8 bases. Looked up from germline, CDR1 is MNHEY and CDR2 is SMNVEV (reference sequence). The CDR3 is 17 residues long. The V gene end was trimmed by 3 bases and the J gene end by 9 bases; junction bases not matched to a gene: 15. CDR3 nucleotides: TGTGCCAGCAGTTTCTGGAACCCGGGACTAGATAGCCGGGAGCTGTTTTTT. The encoded protein is CASSFWNPGLDSRELFF.

To note about this clone: A junction end diverges from the germline sequence, so it may reflect a read error. This rearrangement joins TRBV7-7 to TRBJ2-5; TRBD2 is a possible D gene (5 bases). The CDR3 runs to 15 residues. Germline values: CDR1 SSHAT, CDR2 FNYEAQ (reference sequence). The CDR3 loop reads CASSLAGKRGETQYF. CDR3 bases: TGTGCTAGCAGCTTAGCAGGCAAACGGGGAGAGACCCAGTACTTC.

The chain has TRBV12-5 and TRBJ2-5; D call uncertain. Germline V lookup: CDR1 LGHNT, CDR2 FRNRAP. The CDR3 has 12 amino acids. The V and J ends lost 5 bases and 5 bases respectively, with 9 bases between them. DNA of the CDR3: TGTGCTAGTGGTCCGCCCGAGGAGACCCAGTACTTC. As protein: CASGPPEETQYF.

This sequence joins TRBV27 and TRBJ2-3, with 9 positions matching TRBD2. This CDR3 contains 16 residues. Trimming removed 6 bases from V and 2 bases from J; junction bases left unmatched: 9. Per the germline V gene, CDR1 is MNHEY and CDR2 is SMNVEV (reference sequence). DNA for the CDR3: TGTGCCAGCAGCCCAGGGCGGGAGGGTAACACAGATACGCAGTATTTT. Its protein product is CASSPGREGNTDTQYF.

The sample holds a few counts of this clone. The rearrangement uses TRBV18 and TRBJ2-1; TRBD1 is a possible D gene (6 bases). The CDR3 is 14 residues long. The germline CDR1 and CDR2 sequences are KGHSH and LQKENI. The V end was cut by 6 bases, the J end by 7 bases, with 16 bases between. CDR3 bases: TGTGCCAGCTCGCTTGCAAGGACAGCAAATGAGCAGTTCTTC. Amino acids: CASSLARTANEQFF.

About this clone itself: Additional DNA sequences in this sample encode the identical CDR3. This rearrangement joins TRBV13 to TRBJ2-1, with 7 nucleotides matching TRBD2. V shed 0 bases, J shed 7 bases, and the junction held 3 bases outside the gene matches. Per germline, CDR1 PRHDT and CDR2 FYEKMQ (reference sequence). This CDR3 region has 14 residues. As DNA, the CDR3 is TGTGCCAGCAGCTTAGGGCGGGAGTCGAATGAGCAGTTCTTC. Its translation: CASSLGRESNEQFF. Full variable domain (missing parts from reference TRBV13 and TRBJ2-1): AAGVIQSPRHLIKEKRETATLKCYPIPRHDTVYWYQQGPGQDPQFLISFYEKMQSDKGSIPDRFSAQQFSDYHSELNMSSLELGDSALYFCASSLGRESNEQFFGPGTRLTVL.

The V call is TRBV4-1, the J call TRBJ1-5; D gene ambiguous. This CDR3 spans 15 amino acids. The germline V gene encodes CDR1 MGHRA and CDR2 YSYEKL. Trimming removed 1 base at V and 0 bases at J, with 7 bases between. CDR3 bases: TGCGCCAGCAGCCAAGTTTTAGTTAGCAATCAGCCCCAGCATTTT. Translation gives CASSQVLVSNQPQHF.

The rearrangement links TRBV13 to TRBJ1-2; the D gene is possibly TRBD1 (6 bases). Trimming shortened V by 5 bases and J by 4 bases, and 11 bases separated the two germline ends. The germline gives CDR1 PRHDT, CDR2 FYEKMQ (reference sequence). The CDR3 runs 13 residues. CDR3 sequence reads: CASSNRVRYGYTF. In DNA form, the CDR3 reads TGTGCCAGCAGCAACAGGGTACGCTATGGCTACACCTTC.

The V gene is TRBV2, the J gene TRBJ2-3; 11 bases map to TRBD2. The trim removed 0 bases at V and 7 bases at J, leaving 15 bases unmatched. This CDR3 contains 19 residues. Germline V lookup: CDR1 SNHLY, CDR2 FYNNEI. The CDR3 sequence is CASSEALLRLGTSGNTQYF. The CDR3 DNA sequence: TGTGCCAGCAGTGAAGCGCTTCTAAGGTTGGGGACTAGCGGAAATACGCAGTATTTT. The full variable domain, completed using reference TRBV2 and TRBJ2-3, is EPEVTQTPSHQVTQMGQEVILRCVPISNHLYFYWYRQILGQKVEFLVSFYNNEISEKSEIFDDQFSVERPDGSNFTLKIRSTKLEDSAMYFCASSEALLRLGTSGNTQYFGPGTRLTVL.

CDR3 sequence: CASTSKGSEQYF. CDR3 in DNA: TGTGCCAGCACCTCCAAGGGGTCCGAGCAGTACTTC. The V call is TRBV27, the J call TRBJ2-7, with D tentatively TRBD1 (5 bases). Between the trimmed V and J ends, which lost 7 bases and 6 bases, there was a span of 13 bases. Germline loops: CDR1 MNHEY, CDR2 SMNVEV (reference sequence). The CDR3 extends over 12 amino acids.

This chain joins TRBV5-4 and TRBJ2-1; TRBD1 aligns across 8 bases. Germline assignment: CDR1 SGHNT and CDR2 YYREEE (reference sequence). The CDR3 spans 15 residues. V was clipped by 4 bases and J by 2 bases; unmatched bases: 5. Here the CDR3 DNA reads TGTGCCAGCAGCCGGACAGGGTTGGCCTACAATGAGCAGTTCTTC. This translates into CASSRTGLAYNEQFF.

The genes are TRBV10-2 and TRBJ2-1, with TRBD1 matching 8 bases. The CDR3 extends over 15 amino acids. V gave up 4 bases and J gave up 2 bases; unmatched junction bases: 4. In germline, CDR1 is WSHSY, CDR2 SAAADI. CDR3 in DNA: TGCGCCAGCAGTGTGGACAGGGCAACCTACAATGAGCAGTTCTTC. Translated: CASSVDRATYNEQFF.